In this sample, the clone carrying this T cell receptor (beta chain) turned up a few times. No antigen is known for it. Being one base from a much bigger clone, this may be a read error. The CDR3 spans 13 residues. CDR1 and CDR2 from the germline V gene are SGHVS and FQNEAQ. The sample belongs to a study of T cells in Graves' hyperthyroidism and ophthalmopathy. Overall study results and limits: In the blood, most expanded thyroid clonotypes above 0.001 appeared as well.

The TCR beta CDR3 regions underwent amplification using RNA transcripts as the source. Primed by the HTBI set, a first-round RT-PCR was run on the TCR CDR3. TCRdb itself ran the multiplex PCR reads through MiXCR, one entry per CDR3 protein. The sample lists some 460,000 distinct CDR3 sequences; less than 20% were seen once. The TCR originated in a woman younger than 30 with Graves' hyperthyroidism. V is TRBV7-8 and J is TRBJ1-1; the D is unclear. The sequenced material came from blood. In nucleotides, the CDR3 is TGTGCCGGCAGCTTAGGTACGAACACTGAAGCTTTCTTT. Its protein is CAGSLGTNTEAFF.